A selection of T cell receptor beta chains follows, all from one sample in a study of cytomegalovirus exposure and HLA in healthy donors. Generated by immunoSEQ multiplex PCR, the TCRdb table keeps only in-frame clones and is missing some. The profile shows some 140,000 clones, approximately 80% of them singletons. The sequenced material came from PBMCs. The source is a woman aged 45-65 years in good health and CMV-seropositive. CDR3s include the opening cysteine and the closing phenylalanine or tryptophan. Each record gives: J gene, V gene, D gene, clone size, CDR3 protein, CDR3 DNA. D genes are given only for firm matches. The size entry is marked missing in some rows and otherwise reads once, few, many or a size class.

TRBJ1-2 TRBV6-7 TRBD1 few CASSYGTGVYGYTF TGTGCCAGCAGTTACGGGACAGGGGTTTATGGCTACACCTTC
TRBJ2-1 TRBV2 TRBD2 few CASSEGSGYNEQFF TGTGCCAGCAGTGAAGGTAGCGGGTACAATGAGCAGTTCTTC
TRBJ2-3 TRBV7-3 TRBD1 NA CASSLTGTGADTQYF TGTGCCAGCAGCTTGACCGGGACAGGCGCGGATACGCAGTATTTT
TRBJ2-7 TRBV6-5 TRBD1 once CASSYTGTVYEQYF TGTGCCAGCAGTTACACCGGGACAGTCTACGAGCAGTACTTC
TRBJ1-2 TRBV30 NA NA CAWSPLSGGDYGYTF TGTGCCTGGAGTCCTCTCTCGGGGGGGGACTATGGCTACACCTTC
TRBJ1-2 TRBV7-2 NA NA CASSSPAEQQDGYTF TGTGCCAGCAGCTCCCCAGCCGAACAGCAGGATGGCTACACCTTC
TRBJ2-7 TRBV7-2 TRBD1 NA CASSLVGQRGEQYF TGTGCCAGCAGCTTAGTGGGACAGAGAGGCGAGCAGTACTTC
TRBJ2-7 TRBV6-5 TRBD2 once CASTPPGLAGGEQYF TGTGCCAGCACCCCCCCGGGACTAGCGGGGGGCGAGCAGTACTTC
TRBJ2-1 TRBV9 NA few CASSVAGGNEQFF TGTGCCAGCAGCGTAGCTGGGGGGAATGAGCAGTTCTTC
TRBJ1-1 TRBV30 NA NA CAWDQLSGFTEAFF TGTGCCTGGGACCAACTCTCAGGGTTCACTGAAGCTTTCTTT
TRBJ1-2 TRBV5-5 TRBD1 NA CASSLAPGTEHVGGYTF TGTGCCAGCAGCTTGGCCCCAGGGACAGAACACGTTGGCGGCTACACCTTC
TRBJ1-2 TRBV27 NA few CASRPRTGLSGYGYTF TGTGCCAGCCGCCCCCGAACAGGGCTGAGCGGCTATGGCTACACCTTC
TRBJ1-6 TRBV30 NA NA CAWTHSGGGRDSPLHF TGTGCCTGGACTCACTCGGGAGGGGGTCGGGATTCACCCCTCCACTTT
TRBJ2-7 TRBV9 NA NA CASSVAEGLTQEGQYF TGTGCCAGCAGCGTAGCGGAAGGCCTAACCCAGGAAGGGCAGTACTTC
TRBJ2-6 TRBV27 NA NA CASRDTGRYSGANVLTF TGTGCCAGCAGGGACACTGGACGTTACTCTGGGGCCAACGTCCTGACTTTC
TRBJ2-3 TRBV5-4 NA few CASREGLSDTDTQYF TGTGCCAGCAGGGAAGGACTTTCCGACACAGATACGCAGTATTTT
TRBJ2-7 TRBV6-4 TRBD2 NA CASSQLAGAYEQYF TGTGCCAGCAGTCAACTAGCGGGAGCATACGAGCAGTACTTC
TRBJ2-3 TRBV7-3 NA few CASSFGYYGTDTQYF TGTGCCAGCAGCTTCGGATACTACGGCACAGATACGCAGTATTTT
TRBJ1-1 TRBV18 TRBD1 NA CASSPQQGADTEAFF TGTGCCAGCTCACCGCAACAGGGGGCGGACACTGAAGCTTTCTTT
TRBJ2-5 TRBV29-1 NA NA CSVPRWEAQYF TGCAGCGTTCCACGCTGGGAGGCCCAGTACTTC
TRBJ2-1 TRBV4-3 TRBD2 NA CASGGLAGGPGEQFF TGCGCCAGCGGGGGACTAGCGGGGGGGCCTGGGGAGCAGTTCTTC
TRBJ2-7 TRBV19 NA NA CASSIVRLDGVQGEQYF TGTGCCAGTAGTATAGTTAGGTTGGATGGGGTCCAGGGCGAGCAGTACTTC
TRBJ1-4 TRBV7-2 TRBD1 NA CASSSPGTGYEKLFF TGTGCCAGCAGCTCCCCCGGGACAGGGTATGAAAAACTGTTTTTT
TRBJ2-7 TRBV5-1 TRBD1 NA CASKGQGASSEQYF TGCGCCAGCAAGGGACAGGGGGCTTCTAGCGAGCAGTACTTC
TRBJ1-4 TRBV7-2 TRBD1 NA CASSSIGQGAEKLFF TGTGCCAGCAGCTCAATCGGACAGGGCGCTGAAAAACTGTTTTTT
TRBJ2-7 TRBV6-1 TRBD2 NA CASSQAGDRKQYF TGTGCCAGCAGCCAAGCGGGAGACCGCAAGCAGTACTTC
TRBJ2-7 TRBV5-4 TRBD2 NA CASSLRLAGGAANEQYF TGTGCCAGCAGCCTGAGACTAGCGGGGGGGGCCGCGAACGAGCAGTACTTC
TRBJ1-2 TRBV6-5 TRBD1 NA CASRTQGNYGYTF TGTGCCAGCAGGACACAGGGGAACTATGGCTACACCTTC
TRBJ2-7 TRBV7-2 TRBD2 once CASSSTSGGPREQYF TGTGCCAGCAGCTCAACGAGCGGGGGTCCCCGCGAGCAGTACTTC
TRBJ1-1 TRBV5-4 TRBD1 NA CASSLGQGAKTEAFF TGTGCCAGCAGCTTAGGACAGGGGGCAAAAACTGAAGCTTTCTTT
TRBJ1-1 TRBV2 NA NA CASSEGSGADTEAFF TGTGCCAGCAGTGAAGGGTCAGGGGCCGACACTGAAGCTTTCTTT
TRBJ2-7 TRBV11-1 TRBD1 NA CASSSTDRDNEQYF TGTGCCAGCAGCTCGACGGACAGGGACAACGAGCAGTACTTC
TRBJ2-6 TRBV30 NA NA CAWSVGGAGANVLTF TGTGCCTGGAGTGTAGGCGGGGCTGGGGCCAACGTCCTGACTTTC
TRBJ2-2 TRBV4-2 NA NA CASSQDSENTGELFF TGTGCCAGCAGCCAAGATTCAGAGAACACCGGGGAGCTGTTTTTT
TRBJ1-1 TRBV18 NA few CASSLREAGEAFF TGTGCCAGCTCACTGCGGGAGGCAGGGGAAGCTTTCTTT